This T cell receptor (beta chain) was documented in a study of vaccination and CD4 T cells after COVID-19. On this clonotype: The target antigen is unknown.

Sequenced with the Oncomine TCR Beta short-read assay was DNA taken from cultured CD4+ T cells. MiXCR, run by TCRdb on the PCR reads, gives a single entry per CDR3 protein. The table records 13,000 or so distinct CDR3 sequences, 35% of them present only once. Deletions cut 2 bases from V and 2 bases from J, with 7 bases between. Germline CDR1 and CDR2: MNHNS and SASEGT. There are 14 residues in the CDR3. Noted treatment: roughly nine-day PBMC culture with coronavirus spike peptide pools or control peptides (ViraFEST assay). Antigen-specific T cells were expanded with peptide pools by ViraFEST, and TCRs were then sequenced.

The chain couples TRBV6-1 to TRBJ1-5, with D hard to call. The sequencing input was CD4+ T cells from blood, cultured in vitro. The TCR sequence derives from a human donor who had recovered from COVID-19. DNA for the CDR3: TGTGCCAGCAGTGAATTAGTGGGCAATCAGCCCCAGCATTTT. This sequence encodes CASSELVGNQPQHF.